A single sample is the source of the 9 T cell receptor beta chains below, sequenced in a study of OX40 agonist ivuxolimab in advanced cancers. Sequencing used immunoSEQ multiplex PCR; TCRdb keeps in-frame clones, though not all of them. This table holds some 150,000 clones, 90% to 95% found once. The sequencing here drew on CD4+ or CD8+ T cells sorted from blood, taken in a trial of the OX40 agonist ivuxolimab. The receptor set was obtained from an adult with an advanced solid tumor such as melanoma, head and neck, liver or kidney cancer.

The V and J genes are TRBV5-4 and TRBJ2-5; TRBD1 agrees at 8 bases. There are 17 residues in the CDR3. With V trimmed by 4 bases and J by 6 bases, 17 bases remained unmatched. CDR1 and CDR2 (germline): SGHNT, YYREEE (reference sequence). The CDR3 bases are TGTGCCAGCAGCACGATGACAGGGGATGATAGGTGGAAGACCCAGTACTTC. It encodes CASSTMTGDDRWKTQYF.

CDR3 region: CASSLAEQGPDTQYF. CDR3 nucleotides: TGCGCCAGCAGCTTGGCCGAACAGGGTCCAGATACGCAGTATTTT. J is TRBJ2-3 and V is TRBV5-1; weak D call: TRBD1 (6 bases). Germline CDR1 is SGHRS and CDR2 is YFSETQ. V was shortened by 0 bases and J by 4 bases, with 12 bases between the two germline ends. The CDR3 contains 15 residues. Drawing the rest from reference TRBV5-1 and TRBJ2-3, the complete variable domain is KAGVTQTPRYLIKTRGQQVTLSCSPISGHRSVSWYQQTPGQGLQFLFEYFSETQRNKGNFPGRFSGRQFSNSRSEMNVSTLELGDSALYLCASSLAEQGPDTQYFGPGTRLTVL.

The CDR3 region is CASSFDEGYTQYF. CDR3 DNA sequence: TGTGCCAGCAGCTTTGATGAGGGATACACGCAGTATTTT. This sequence joins TRBV7-8 and TRBJ2-3; a possible D gene is TRBD2 (5 bases). Deletions cut 3 bases from V and 9 bases from J, with 13 bases between. The CDR3 runs 13 residues. Germline V gene lookup returns CDR1 SGHVS and CDR2 FQNEAQ.

The chain uses TRBV5-1 and TRBJ1-6; TRBD1 might be the D (5 bases). Germline loops: CDR1 SGHRS, CDR2 YFSETQ. This CDR3 spans 14 amino acids. The V and J ends lost 10 bases and 6 bases respectively, with 17 bases between them. CDR3 region: CASQVGTSNSPLHF. The CDR3 coding sequence is TGCGCCTCCCAAGTGGGGACCTCTAATTCACCCCTCCACTTT.

The rearrangement links TRBV2 to TRBJ1-4; 7 nucleotides match TRBD1. Germline CDR1 and CDR2: SNHLY and FYNNEI. The CDR3 sequence is 15 residues long. The V and J ends lost 6 bases and 8 bases, in that order; junction bases with no gene match: 12. CDR3: CASSVRGLGGEKLFF. CDR3 DNA: TGTGCCAGCAGCGTAAGGGGGCTCGGGGGGGAAAAACTGTTTTTT.

The V call is TRBV5-6, the J call TRBJ2-2; the D gene could be TRBD1 or TRBD2 (5 bases each). The ends were cut back, 0 bases at V and 6 bases at J, with 12 bases in the middle. This CDR3 is built from 15 residues. In germline, CDR1 is SGHDT, CDR2 YYEEEE. CDR3 DNA sequence: TGTGCCAGCAGCTTGGGAACACGGGACCCCGGGGAGCTGTTTTTT. Protein sequence: CASSLGTRDPGELFF. The variable domain in full, completed from reference TRBV5-6 and TRBJ2-2, reads DAGVTQSPTHLIKTRGQQVTLRCSPKSGHDTVSWYQQALGQGPQFIFQYYEEEERQRGNFPDRFSGHQFPNYSSELNVNALLLGDSALYLCASSLGTRDPGELFFGEGSRLTVL.

The V call is TRBV18, the J call TRBJ1-4; D possibly corresponds to TRBD1 (6 bases). V lost 6 bases to trimming and J lost 6 bases, with 20 bases between them. The CDR3 length is 16 residues. The germline CDR1 and CDR2 sequences are KGHSH and LQKENI. CDR3 loop: CASSHFGGGPDEKLFF. The CDR3 region has the DNA TGTGCCAGCTCCCACTTCGGGGGGGGGCCGGATGAAAAACTGTTTTTT. Combining the CDR3 with reference TRBV18 and TRBJ1-4 gives the whole variable domain NAGVMQNPRHLVRRRGQEARLRCSPMKGHSHVYWYRQLPEEGLKFMVYLQKENIIDESGMPKERFSAEFPKEGPSILRIQQVVRGDSAAYFCASSHFGGGPDEKLFFGSGTQLSVL.

The genes are TRBV19 and TRBJ2-3; TRBD1 agrees at 9 bases. Losses at the gene ends were 3 bases for V and 0 bases for J; bases not matched to a gene: 7. The CDR3 extends over 17 amino acids. CDR1 is LNHDA and CDR2 is SQIVND in the germline V gene (reference sequence). CDR3 coding DNA: TGTGCCAGTAGTATGGGGACAGGGAGGACTAGCACAGATACGCAGTATTTT. Amino acid sequence: CASSMGTGRTSTDTQYF.

This clone showed up just once. V is TRBV11-3 and J is TRBJ1-6; unclear D gene. The CDR3 covers 13 residues. Germline CDR1 reads SGHNT; CDR2 reads YENEEA. Trimming cost V 0 bases and J 4 bases, with 1 base left between them. CDR3 nucleotide sequence: TGTGCCAGCAGCTTAGATTATAATTCACCCCTCCACTTT. It specifies CASSLDYNSPLHF. The variable domain in full, with the rest retrieved from reference TRBV11-3 and TRBJ1-6, is EAGVVQSPRYKIIEKKQPVAFWCNPISGHNTLYWYLQNLGQGPELLIRYENEEAVDDSQLPKDRFSAERLKGVDSTLKIQPAELGDSAVYLCASSLDYNSPLHFGNGTRLTVT.